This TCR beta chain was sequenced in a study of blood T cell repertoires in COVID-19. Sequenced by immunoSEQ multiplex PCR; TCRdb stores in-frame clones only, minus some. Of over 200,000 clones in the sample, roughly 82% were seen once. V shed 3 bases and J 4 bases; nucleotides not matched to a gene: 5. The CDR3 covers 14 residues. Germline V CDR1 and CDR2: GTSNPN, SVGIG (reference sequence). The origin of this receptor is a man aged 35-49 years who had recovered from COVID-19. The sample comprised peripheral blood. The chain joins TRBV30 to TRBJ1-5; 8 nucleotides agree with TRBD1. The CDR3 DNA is TGTGCCTGGAGCCGGACAGGGATAAATCAGCCCCAGCATTTT. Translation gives CAWSRTGINQPQHF.